The clone carrying this TCR beta chain was seen a few times. This record belongs to a study of early T cells in non-severe SARS-CoV-2 infection. TCRdb used MiXCR to reprocess the 5' RACE reads, holding one entry per CDR3 protein. The sample includes about 56,000 distinct CDR3 sequences, roughly 16% of them seen just once. Germline V CDR1 and CDR2: LNHNV, YYDKDF (reference sequence). Trimming removed 0 bases at V and 5 bases at J, with 13 bases between. CDR3 length equals 15 residues. The clonotype originates from an adult who was a healthcare worker with PCR-confirmed SARS-CoV-2 infection or an uninfected control (not recorded which). Specimen: whole blood, collected at baseline. The chain employs TRBV15 and TRBJ1-2, with D unresolved. The DNA of the CDR3 is TGTGCCACCAGCAGAGATCCGAGCTCTCCTTATGGCTACACCTTC. Its translation is CATSRDPSSPYGYTF.